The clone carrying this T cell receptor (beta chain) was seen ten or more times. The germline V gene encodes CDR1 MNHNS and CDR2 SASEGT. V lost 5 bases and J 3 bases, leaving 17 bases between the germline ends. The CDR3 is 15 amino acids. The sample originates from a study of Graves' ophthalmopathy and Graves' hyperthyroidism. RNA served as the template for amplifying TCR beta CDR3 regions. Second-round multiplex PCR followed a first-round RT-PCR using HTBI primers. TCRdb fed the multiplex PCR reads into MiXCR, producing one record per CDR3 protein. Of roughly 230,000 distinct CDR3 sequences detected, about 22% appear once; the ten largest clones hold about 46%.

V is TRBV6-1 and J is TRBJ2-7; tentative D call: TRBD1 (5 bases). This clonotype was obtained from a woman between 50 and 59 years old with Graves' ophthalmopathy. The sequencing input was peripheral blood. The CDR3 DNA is TGTGCCAGCAGTCTCAGGGTGGGTAGTGTCTACGAGCAGTACTTC. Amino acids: CASSLRVGSVYEQYF.